The 30 T cell receptor beta chains below come from one sample, sequenced in a study of blood T cell repertoires in COVID-19. The table came from immunoSEQ multiplex PCR; TCRdb's copy has only in-frame clones and leaves some out. Found here are some 50,000 clones, roughly 70% of them singletons; the top ten hold 8.5% to 9%. Sequenced material: peripheral blood. The origin of the receptors is a woman in her seventies with acute or convalescent COVID-19.

The J gene is TRBJ1-5, the V gene TRBV19; possibly TRBD1 for D (5 bases). Trimming took off 5 bases at V and 4 bases at J, with 15 bases between the two ends. Germline CDR1 LNHDA, CDR2 SQIVND (reference sequence). This CDR3 has 15 amino acids. Here the CDR3 reads CASSDKSTDNQPQHF. For the CDR3, the DNA is TGTGCCAGTAGTGATAAATCGACAGATAATCAGCCCCAGCATTTT.

The chain combines TRBV18 with TRBJ1-1; tentatively, D is TRBD1 (6 bases). From germline, CDR1 is KGHSH and CDR2 LQKENI. Trimming cost V 6 bases and J 3 bases, with 17 bases left between them. The CDR3 loop spans 15 amino acids. In DNA, the CDR3 is TGTGCCAGCTCCGGCAGGGAGGGGGTGGACACTGAAGCTTTCTTT. Translating gives CASSGREGVDTEAFF.

There are a few counts of this clone. This chain joins TRBV11-2 and TRBJ1-2; TRBD1 matches at 9 bases. Germline V gives CDR1 SGHAT, CDR2 FQNNGV. CDR3 size: 13 residues. Trimming took 4 bases from V and 5 from J; bases not matched to a gene: 2. The CDR3: CASSSGQGYGYTF. In nucleotides, the CDR3 is TGTGCCAGCAGCTCTGGACAGGGGTATGGCTACACCTTC.

This clone was found a few times. This chain joins TRBV28 and TRBJ2-1; D unclear. CDR3 length equals 16 residues. Germline assignment: CDR1 MDHEN and CDR2 SYDVKM. Trimming pared 4 bases from V and 6 bases from J, leaving 19 bases between. The CDR3 sequence: CASSSPWAPPFNEQFF. As DNA, the CDR3 is TGTGCCAGCAGTTCGCCCTGGGCACCACCTTTCAATGAGCAGTTCTTC.

V and J are TRBV6-2 or TRBV6-3 and TRBJ2-2, with 9 bases fitting TRBD2. The germline gives CDR1 MNHEY, CDR2 SVGEGT. V lost 4 bases, J lost 2 bases, and 8 bases stayed unmatched. The CDR3 is 17 amino acids. CDR3: CASSSPWTSVNTGELFF. As DNA, the CDR3 is TGTGCCAGCAGTTCACCTTGGACTAGCGTCAACACCGGGGAGCTGTTTTTT.

In this sample, this clone turned up once. CDR3 sequence (DNA): TGTGCCAGCAGCTCTCGGTCGGGGAACTATGGCTACACCTTC. It codes for CASSSRSGNYGYTF. This rearrangement joins TRBV7-2 to TRBJ1-2; D is uncertain. Trimming took 4 bases from V and 2 from J, leaving 11 bases between them. From germline, CDR1 is SGHTA and CDR2 FQGNSA. The CDR3 extends over 14 amino acids. The complete variable domain, with remaining parts taken from reference TRBV7-2 and TRBJ1-2, reads GAGVSQSPSNKVTEKGKDVELRCDPISGHTALYWYRQSLGQGLEFLIYFQGNSAPDKSGLPSDRFSAERTGGSVSTLTIQRTQQEDSAVYLCASSSRSGNYGYTFGSGTRLTVV.

This sequence joins TRBV3-1 (or the pseudogene TRBV3-2) and TRBJ2-7, with a weak D call TRBD1 (5 bases). This CDR3 spans 13 amino acids. Deletions cut 0 bases from V and 3 bases from J, with 6 bases between. CDR1 and CDR2 (germline): LGHDT, YNNKEL (reference sequence). The CDR3 reads CASSQEGVYEQYF. Written as DNA, the CDR3 is TGTGCCAGCAGCCAAGAAGGGGTCTACGAGCAGTACTTC.

As DNA, the CDR3 is TGTGCCTGGAGTCCAACACGTACTAATGAAAAACTGTTTTTT. It specifies CAWSPTRTNEKLFF. The chain employs TRBV30 and TRBJ1-4; D not resolved. The germline V and J ends were trimmed by 2 bases and 2 bases, with 9 bases remaining between them. This CDR3 is built from 14 residues. The germline V gene has CDR1 GTSNPN and CDR2 SVGIG (reference sequence).

The chain has TRBV7-2 and TRBJ1-6, with D possibly matching TRBD1 (5 bases). The germline gives CDR1 SGHTA, CDR2 FQGNSA. The CDR3 is 13 residues long. Trimming took off 2 bases at V and 7 bases at J, with 6 bases between the two ends. In DNA, the CDR3 is TGTGCCAGCAGCTTACAGGGAAATTCACCCCTCCACTTT. Protein sequence: CASSLQGNSPLHF.

The V and J genes are TRBV24-1 and TRBJ1-4; tentative D call: TRBD1 (5 bases). Germline CDR1 is KGHDR and CDR2 is SFDVKD. Trimming removed 3 bases from V and 3 bases from J, with 10 bases in between. This CDR3 is 15 amino acids long. CDR3 sequence: CATSDPRQPNEKLFF. The CDR3 DNA sequence: TGTGCCACCAGTGATCCGAGACAGCCTAATGAAAAACTGTTTTTT.

V is TRBV11-2 and J is TRBJ1-2; 8 bases line up with TRBD1. Germline V gene sequence: CDR1 SGHAT, CDR2 FQNNGV. The CDR3 runs to 13 residues. V lost 5 bases to trimming and J lost 3 bases; unmatched junction nucleotides: 2. CDR3 sequence (DNA): TGTGCCAGCAGCCCAGGGGGCGACTATGGCTACACCTTC. It codes for CASSPGGDYGYTF.

The chain carries TRBV5-1 and TRBJ2-4, with D possibly being TRBD2 (5 bases). Trimming took 0 bases from V and 1 from J, leaving 8 bases between them. This CDR3 comprises 15 residues. CDR1 and CDR2 (germline): SGHRS, YFSETQ. The CDR3: CASSLEEEAKNIQYF. CDR3 DNA: TGCGCCAGCAGCTTGGAGGAGGAGGCCAAAAACATTCAGTACTTC.

The V call is TRBV7-2, the J call TRBJ2-5, with 13 nucleotides matching TRBD2. Germline CDR1 reads SGHTA; CDR2 reads FQGNSA. The CDR3 sequence is 14 residues long. V was pared by 7 bases and J by 5 bases, with 4 bases of the junction left unmatched. The CDR3 nucleotides read TGTGCCAGCACCGGGACTAGCGGGGCTGAGACCCAGTACTTC. Its translation is CASTGTSGAETQYF. The full variable domain, rest sourced from reference TRBV7-2 and TRBJ2-5, is GAGVSQSPSNKVTEKGKDVELRCDPISGHTALYWYRQSLGQGLEFLIYFQGNSAPDKSGLPSDRFSAERTGGSVSTLTIQRTQQEDSAVYLCASTGTSGAETQYFGPGTRLLVL.

This clone was recorded only once. The chain is built from TRBV6-5 and TRBJ1-2; TRBD1 matches at 7 bases. CDR1 is MNHEY and CDR2 is SVGAGI in the germline V gene. The ends lost 10 bases at V and 0 bases at J; junction bases unmatched: 5. The CDR3 totals 13 residues. The CDR3 protein is CAIPTGPNYGYTF. The CDR3 coding sequence is TGTGCCATCCCGACAGGGCCTAACTATGGCTACACCTTC.

The chain carries TRBV28 and TRBJ1-4; 7 nucleotides match TRBD1. The CDR3 is 15 amino acids. Germline lookup yields CDR1 MDHEN and CDR2 SYDVKM. Trimming at V came to 4 bases and at J to 6 bases, leaving 8 bases not matched to a gene. The CDR3 reads CASSSPGTAHEKLFF. The DNA of the CDR3 is TGTGCCAGCAGTTCCCCCGGGACAGCTCATGAAAAACTGTTTTTT.

V is TRBV18 and J is TRBJ2-1; 8 bases are a match to TRBD2. CDR1 KGHSH and CDR2 LQKENI come from the germline V gene. There are 14 residues in the CDR3. V trimming: 5 bases; J trimming: 12 bases; junction bases outside the gene matches: 12. The CDR3 sequence is CASSVAGTTMGQFF. In DNA form, the CDR3 reads TGTGCCAGCTCAGTAGCGGGAACTACAATGGGGCAGTTCTTC.

The gene calls are TRBV4-1 and TRBJ1-3; D ambiguous. Germline V lookup: CDR1 MGHRA, CDR2 YSYEKL. The V and J ends lost 4 bases and 0 bases respectively, with 10 bases between them. The CDR3 is 15 residues long. This CDR3 is CASSPRGDSGNTIYF. DNA of the CDR3: TGCGCCAGCAGCCCCCGGGGAGACTCTGGAAACACCATATATTTT.

This clone was observed a handful of times. The chain carries TRBV6-1 and TRBJ1-5, with 10 bases identical to TRBD1. The CDR3 is 16 residues long. J gave up 5 bases and V 1 base, and 5 bases lay outside the gene matches. Germline values: CDR1 MNHNS, CDR2 SASEGT. CDR3 amino acids: CASSEEDRGGYQPQHF. CDR3 sequence (DNA): TGTGCCAGCAGTGAAGAGGACAGGGGGGGGTATCAGCCCCAGCATTTT.

V usage is TRBV19 and J usage is TRBJ1-6, with D perhaps TRBD1 (6 bases). The CDR3 is made up of 15 amino acids. V was clipped by 3 bases and J by 1 base, with 7 bases between them. CDR1 and CDR2 (germline): LNHDA, SQIVND (reference sequence). CDR3: CASSIRGSYNSPLHF. CDR3 sequence (DNA): TGTGCCAGTAGTATCAGGGGATCCTATAATTCACCCCTCCACTTT.

This chain links TRBV28 with TRBJ1-2, with D perhaps TRBD1 (6 bases). The CDR3 is 14 residues long. V lost 2 bases and J lost 6, with 13 bases in between. Germline V lookup: CDR1 MDHEN, CDR2 SYDVKM. CDR3 DNA sequence: TGTGCCAGCAGTTTAGTCGCACAGGGTCATGGCTACACCTTC. Translated, it gives CASSLVAQGHGYTF.

The CDR3 protein is CASSYRTGGANEKLFF. CDR3 bases: TGTGCCAGCAGCTACCGGACAGGGGGAGCTAATGAAAAACTGTTTTTT. The V call is TRBV7-6, the J call TRBJ1-4; TRBD1 agrees at 10 bases. The CDR3 length is 16 residues. Germline CDR1 reads SGHVS; CDR2 reads FNYEAQ. V lost 4 bases and J lost 3; bases outside the gene matches: 5.

This clone was seen once. V and J are TRBV5-1 and TRBJ1-2; TRBD1 might be the D (6 bases). V lost 1 base to trimming and J lost 2 bases, with 15 bases between them. CDR3 length: 16 amino acids. Germline CDR1 is SGHRS and CDR2 is YFSETQ. The CDR3 DNA sequence: TGCGCCAGCAGCTTGTCGGGACAACCTTCCAACTATGGCTACACCTTC. Translation gives CASSLSGQPSNYGYTF.

The V call is TRBV6-5, the J call TRBJ2-7; D is perhaps TRBD2 (5 bases). The germline gives CDR1 MNHEY, CDR2 SVGAGI. The ends were cut back, 2 bases at V and 3 bases at J, with 17 bases in the middle. The CDR3 runs 16 residues. Written as DNA, the CDR3 is TGTGCCAGCAGTTACGGCTACACCGAGGGTGGCTACGAGCAGTACTTC. This sequence encodes CASSYGYTEGGYEQYF.

This clone has a single count. V gene TRBV2 combines with J gene TRBJ2-3, with 9 positions matching TRBD2. After removal of 1 base from V and 2 bases from J, the junction contained 1 base not matched to a gene. The CDR3 spans 15 residues. Germline values: CDR1 SNHLY, CDR2 FYNNEI. The CDR3 DNA sequence: TGTGCCAGCAGTGAAGTAGCGGGGGACACAGATACGCAGTATTTT. The encoded protein is CASSEVAGDTDTQYF. The full variable domain, its missing parts supplied by reference TRBV2 and TRBJ2-3, is EPEVTQTPSHQVTQMGQEVILRCVPISNHLYFYWYRQILGQKVEFLVSFYNNEISEKSEIFDDQFSVERPDGSNFTLKIRSTKLEDSAMYFCASSEVAGDTDTQYFGPGTRLTVL.

The chain recombines TRBV13 with TRBJ1-1; D is undetermined. Germline CDR1 and CDR2: PRHDT and FYEKMQ (reference sequence). The germline V and J ends were trimmed by 5 bases and 0 bases, with 16 bases remaining between them. The CDR3 has 16 amino acids. DNA for the CDR3: TGTGCCAGCAGCCCCCGGGGAGGGTCAATGAACACTGAAGCTTTCTTT. It codes for CASSPRGGSMNTEAFF.

J is TRBJ1-1 and V is TRBV19; 9 positions agree with TRBD1. With 5 bases clipped from V and 11 bases from J, the junction kept 9 bases outside the gene matches. There are 13 residues in the CDR3. Germline CDR1 is LNHDA and CDR2 is SQIVND (reference sequence). As DNA, the CDR3 is TGTGCCAGTAGTCCACAGACAGGGGGAAATGCTTTCTTT. The encoded protein is CASSPQTGGNAFF. Full variable domain (rest looked up from reference TRBV19 and TRBJ1-1): DGGITQSPKYLFRKEGQNVTLSCEQNLNHDAMYWYRQDPGQGLRLIYYSQIVNDFQKGDIAEGYSVSREKKESFPLTVTSAQKNPTAFYLCASSPQTGGNAFFGQGTRLTVV.

This chain links TRBV5-4 with TRBJ2-5, with D uncertain. CDR3 length: 14 amino acids. V lost 2 bases and J lost 2, with 10 bases in between. CDR1 and CDR2 from the germline V gene are SGHNT and YYREEE (reference sequence). CDR3 nucleotides: TGTGCCAGCAGCTTAGGTGAGCGACAAGAGACCCAGTACTTC. Translated, it gives CASSLGERQETQYF.

The chain is built from TRBV6-5 and TRBJ1-2; a possible D gene is TRBD1 (5 bases). Germline CDR1 MNHEY, CDR2 SVGAGI. Trimming shortened V by 8 bases and J by 2 bases, and 18 bases separated the two germline ends. The CDR3 runs 15 residues. In DNA form, the CDR3 reads TGTGCCAGCTCCTTCTTAAGGGGATCGAACTATGGCTACACCTTC. This sequence encodes CASSFLRGSNYGYTF.

This clone was seen once. The rearrangement links TRBV6-6 to TRBJ2-1, with TRBD2 identical over 8 bases. CDR3 length equals 15 residues. Trimming removed 5 bases from V and 8 bases from J; junction bases left unmatched: 11. Per germline, CDR1 MNHNY and CDR2 SVGAGI (reference sequence). In DNA form, the CDR3 reads TGTGCCAGCAGTCCCGTAGGGGTTAGCGGGGATGAGCAGTTCTTC. This encodes CASSPVGVSGDEQFF.

A few counts support this clone. This chain links TRBV7-8 with TRBJ1-2; D may be TRBD1 (6 bases). V shed 8 bases and J shed 1 base, with 20 bases lying between them. In germline, CDR1 is SGHVS, CDR2 FQNEAQ. This CDR3 comprises 16 residues. The CDR3 nucleotides are TGTGCCAGCTCGAAACTTCGGACAGTACATAACTATGGCTACACCTTC. Protein product: CASSKLRTVHNYGYTF.